A single sample gave rise to the 13 T cell receptor beta chains below, sequenced in a study of T cells expressing NK-cell markers. Following a re-call of the 5' RACE reads, TCRdb has one entry per CDR3 protein and lacks DNA. This table holds about 440,000 distinct CDR3 sequences. Specimen: blood T cells: a sorted CD56 or NKG2C T cell subset, CD4+ or CD8+ T cells, or bulk PBMC T cells (not recorded which). The receptor source for this set is a woman between 18 and 70 years old in good health.

The chain is built from TRBV24-1 and TRBJ1-1; there is no DNA to check the TCRdb D call of TRBD1. Germline V lookup: CDR1 KGHDR, CDR2 SFDVKD. CDR3 length: 14 amino acids. CDR3 protein: CATSGGPRGPEAFF.

This chain joins TRBV5-1 and TRBJ2-1; TCRdb selects TRBD1, and the lack of DNA leaves this call unchecked. CDR1 is SGHRS and CDR2 is YFSETQ in the germline V gene. The CDR3 length is 15 residues. The CDR3 is CASSPDRRSYNEQFF.

CDR3 loop: CASSAPLEYEQYF. This chain uses TRBV12-3 or TRBV12-4 with TRBJ2-7; TCRdb indicates TRBD1, and absent DNA this call remains unverified. The CDR3 is 13 residues long.

The CDR3 is CASSPTGVDGYTF. This chain connects TRBV4-1 to TRBJ1-2; no DNA is available, so the TRBD1 call from TCRdb remains unchecked. The CDR3 sequence is 13 residues long. Germline V CDR1 and CDR2: MGHRA, YSYEKL.

The chain couples TRBV4-1 to TRBJ2-2. In germline, CDR1 is MGHRA, CDR2 YSYEKL. The CDR3 is 13 amino acids. The CDR3 spells CASSQDSGGELFF.

The rearrangement links TRBV19 to TRBJ2-2; the TRBD1 assignment by TCRdb is unverifiable without DNA. In germline, CDR1 is LNHDA, CDR2 SQIVND (reference sequence). The CDR3 is 15 amino acids. CDR3 protein: CASSIRVANTGELFF. Combining the CDR3 with reference TRBV19 and TRBJ2-2 gives the whole variable domain DGGITQSPKYLFRKEGQNVTLSCEQNLNHDAMYWYRQDPGQGLRLIYYSQIVNDFQKGDIAEGYSVSREKKESFPLTVTSAQKNPTAFYLCASSIRVANTGELFFGEGSRLTVL.

The chain recombines TRBV6-2 or TRBV6-3 with TRBJ2-1; TCRdb names TRBD1, which stays unverified in the absence of DNA. CDR1 and CDR2 (germline): MNHEY, SVGEGT. This CDR3 is built from 15 residues. The CDR3 spells CASSNGTGPYNEQFF.

V usage is TRBV20-1 and J usage is TRBJ2-1; the TCRdb call, TRBD2, lacks DNA for checking. This CDR3 has 16 residues. CDR1 and CDR2 (germline): DFQATT, SNEGSKA (reference sequence). The CDR3 is CSARAQAGPSRNEQFF.

This chain links TRBV28 with TRBJ2-4; as DNA is missing, the TRBD2 call by TCRdb cannot be tested. The CDR3 loop spans 15 amino acids. CDR1 and CDR2 (germline): MDHEN, SYDVKM. The CDR3 loop is CASSLRGRAKNIQYF.

V and J are TRBV6-5 and TRBJ2-6; TCRdb gives TRBD1 as the D gene, but with no DNA this cannot be confirmed. CDR3 length: 17 amino acids. Germline CDR1 and CDR2: MNHEY and SVGAGI. The CDR3: CASSYSGQGAGANVLTF.

The chain carries TRBV20-1 and TRBJ1-1. The CDR3 runs to 13 residues. Germline loops: CDR1 DFQATT, CDR2 SNEGSKA (reference sequence). The CDR3 reads CSAGGLENTEAFF.

The V gene is TRBV19, the J gene TRBJ1-5. The CDR3 has 15 amino acids. Looked up from germline, CDR1 is LNHDA and CDR2 is SQIVND (reference sequence). CDR3 in amino acids: CASDPGLRGNQPQHF. Combining the CDR3 with reference TRBV19 and TRBJ1-5 gives the whole variable domain DGGITQSPKYLFRKEGQNVTLSCEQNLNHDAMYWYRQDPGQGLRLIYYSQIVNDFQKGDIAEGYSVSREKKESFPLTVTSAQKNPTAFYLCASDPGLRGNQPQHFGDGTRLSIL.

The chain employs TRBV16 and TRBJ2-7. The CDR3 is made up of 15 amino acids. Germline-derived CDR1 and CDR2 are KGHSY and FQNENV. CDR3: CASSQSLARGYEQYF.